These 17 T cell receptor beta chains were all obtained from the same sample, sequenced in a study of regulatory T cells in long-lasting Graves disease. TCR beta libraries were built with iRepertoire HTBI primers and Arm-PCR of CDR3 regions. Each CDR3 protein gets one entry after TCRdb re-called the multiplex PCR reads with MiXCR. This sample has 400,000 to 500,000 distinct CDR3 sequences, with under 25% found just once. Time point denoted: persistent/refractory GD, antithyroid drugs over 5 years with positive TRAb. Construction of the TCR library relied on RNA isolated from PBMCs. Specimen: peripheral blood mononuclear cells (PBMCs), collected when the disease was refractory, from a patient treated with antithyroid drugs. All receptors derive from a female donor with Graves disease.

The chain uses TRBV18 and TRBJ2-3; D is unresolved. CDR3 size: 12 residues. CDR1 is KGHSH, CDR2 LQKENI, per germline. With 5 bases removed from V and 1 base from J, the gap between germline ends came to 4 bases. The CDR3 DNA reads as TGTGCCAGCTCATACCGCACAGATACGCAGTATTTT. This sequence encodes CASSYRTDTQYF. Looking up the rest from reference TRBV18 and TRBJ2-3 gives the full variable domain: NAGVMQNPRHLVRRRGQEARLRCSPMKGHSHVYWYRQLPEEGLKFMVYLQKENIIDESGMPKERFSAEFPKEGPSILRIQQVVRGDSAAYFCASSYRTDTQYFGPGTRLTVL.

This clonotype was observed at least ten times. This chain links TRBV12-3 or TRBV12-4 with TRBJ1-5; a possible D gene is TRBD1 (5 bases). CDR3 length equals 15 residues. V was pared by 6 bases and J by 7 bases, with 19 bases between. The CDR3 sequence is CASSYLGPGRQPQHF. Here the CDR3 DNA reads TGTGCCAGCAGCTACCTGGGACCGGGGCGACAGCCCCAGCATTTT.

This clonotype was seen more than once but under ten times. The rearrangement uses TRBV6-2 or TRBV6-3 and TRBJ1-5; D is perhaps TRBD1 (6 bases). Per germline, CDR1 MNHEY and CDR2 SVGEGT. Between the trimmed V and J ends, which lost 2 bases and 7 bases, there was a span of 15 bases. The CDR3 consists of 15 residues. CDR3 in DNA: TGTGCCAGCAGTTACGGGACGGGGGCTGGGCAGCCCCAGCATTTT. It codes for CASSYGTGAGQPQHF.

Worth noting for this clonotype: The junction departs from germline at one end; a sequencing error may be responsible. The chain carries TRBV4-1 and TRBJ1-5; D not certain. Germline V CDR1 and CDR2: MGHRA, YSYEKL. This CDR3 has 14 amino acids. The CDR3 loop is CASSQGGRNQPQHF. CDR3 sequence (DNA): TGTGCCAGCAGCCAAGGTGGTCGCAATCAGCCCCAGCATTTT.

This clonotype has ten or more counts. The J gene is TRBJ2-7, the V gene TRBV28; weak D call: TRBD1 (5 bases). CDR1 and CDR2 from the germline V gene are MDHEN and SYDVKM. CDR3 length: 14 amino acids. Trimming removed 2 bases at V and 3 bases at J, with 11 bases between. The CDR3 loop reads CASSLPDTYYEQYF. CDR3 nucleotides: TGTGCCAGCAGTTTACCGGACACCTACTACGAGCAGTACTTC.

This clonotype occurred a few times. The V and J genes are TRBV30 and TRBJ2-3; perhaps TRBD2 as D (6 bases). The CDR3 runs to 12 residues. The germline V gene has CDR1 GTSNPN and CDR2 SVGIG (reference sequence). The germline V and J ends were trimmed by 3 bases and 6 bases, with 10 bases remaining between them. The CDR3: CAWSKGGDTQYF. CDR3 DNA: TGTGCCTGGAGCAAGGGAGGCGATACGCAGTATTTT.

The chain is built from TRBV29-1 and TRBJ2-2; D call uncertain. The length of the CDR3 is 12 residues. The germline gives CDR1 SQVTM, CDR2 ANQGSEA. With 7 bases removed from V and 6 bases from J, the gap between germline ends came to 12 bases. The CDR3 DNA reads TGCAGCGCTCCGACCCCGGCCGGGGAGCTGTTTTTT. Translated, it gives CSAPTPAGELFF.

This clonotype has just a few counts. V is TRBV2 and J is TRBJ2-7, with 8 bases lining up with TRBD1. The germline CDR1 and CDR2 sequences are SNHLY and FYNNEI. V shed 5 bases, J shed 5 bases, and the junction held 11 bases outside the gene matches. The CDR3 has 15 residues. The CDR3 loop reads CASSLRTGKSNEQYF. Written as DNA, the CDR3 is TGTGCCAGCAGTTTACGGACAGGGAAGTCCAACGAGCAGTACTTC. Drawing the rest from reference TRBV2 and TRBJ2-7, the complete variable domain is EPEVTQTPSHQVTQMGQEVILRCVPISNHLYFYWYRQILGQKVEFLVSFYNNEISEKSEIFDDQFSVERPDGSNFTLKIRSTKLEDSAMYFCASSLRTGKSNEQYFGPGTRLTVT.

This chain uses TRBV7-3 with TRBJ2-3, with 8 bases fitting TRBD2. Germline trimming cut 5 bases from V and 4 bases from J; bases unmatched to any gene: 8. Germline CDR1 and CDR2: SGHTA and FQGTGA. This CDR3 spans 15 amino acids. CDR3 amino acids: CASSLTSGGADTQYF. The DNA for the CDR3 is TGTGCCAGCAGCCTCACGTCGGGAGGGGCAGATACGCAGTATTTT.

This clonotype has a count of ten or more. The chain combines TRBV12-3 or TRBV12-4 with TRBJ1-4; weak D call: TRBD1 (5 bases). Trimming left V 7 bases short and J 3 bases short, with 12 bases between. The CDR3 spans 14 residues. Written as DNA, the CDR3 is TGTGCCAGCACTCCGTGGGGGTCTAATGAAAAACTGTTTTTT. It is translated as CASTPWGSNEKLFF.

This clonotype appeared a few times. The CDR3 nucleotides are TGTGCCAGCAGCCCAGGCGGGGCGGGCGTTTCCTACGAGCAGTACTTC. It codes for CASSPGGAGVSYEQYF. The chain links TRBV7-9 to TRBJ2-7; D possibly corresponds to TRBD2 (6 bases). This CDR3 is 16 amino acids long. The germline V gene encodes CDR1 SEHNR and CDR2 FQNEAQ (reference sequence). Trimming removed 5 bases from V and 1 base from J, with 18 bases in between.

The rearrangement links TRBV9 to TRBJ1-1, with 7 bases aligning to TRBD1. The CDR3 consists of 13 residues. Trimming at V came to 1 base and at J to 14 bases, leaving 11 bases not matched to a gene. CDR1 SGDLS and CDR2 YYNGEE come from the germline V gene. The CDR3 loop reads CASSVSRQGREFF. DNA of the CDR3: TGTGCCAGCAGCGTAAGCAGACAGGGACGGGAATTCTTT.

This clonotype was picked up many times. The rearrangement uses TRBV2 and TRBJ1-2; no reliable D call. This CDR3 is 12 amino acids long. The germline gives CDR1 SNHLY, CDR2 FYNNEI. V was cut by 7 bases and J by 1 base, with 7 bases left in between. This CDR3 is CASTDGNYGYTF. The DNA for the CDR3 is TGTGCCAGCACAGACGGTAACTATGGCTACACCTTC.

This clonotype was seen ten or more times. The chain combines TRBV10-2 with TRBJ2-7; a weak D match, TRBD2 (6 bases). V was trimmed by 5 bases and J by 3 bases, leaving 20 bases between them. The CDR3 length is 16 residues. The germline V gene encodes CDR1 WSHSY and CDR2 SAAADI. The CDR3 bases are TGCGCCAGCAGTCCATCGCTTGGGACTTGGTTCTACGAGCAGTACTTC. It specifies CASSPSLGTWFYEQYF.

This clonotype was picked up one time. V gene TRBV20-1 combines with J gene TRBJ2-3; D gene ambiguous. V lost 3 bases and J 8 bases, leaving 15 bases between the germline ends. This CDR3 spans 13 amino acids. Germline CDR1 is DFQATT and CDR2 is SNEGSKA (reference sequence). CDR3 sequence: CSASGLTQITQYF. The CDR3 DNA follows: TGCAGTGCTAGCGGTCTAACCCAGATTACGCAGTATTTT.

The chain is built from TRBV30 and TRBJ1-1; no firm D call. CDR1 is GTSNPN, CDR2 SVGIG, per germline (reference sequence). The CDR3 runs to 13 residues. V was cut by 4 bases and J by 0 bases, with 9 bases left in between. CDR3 sequence (DNA): TGTGCCTGGACTCCGGGAATGAACACTGAAGCTTTCTTT. It is translated as CAWTPGMNTEAFF. The full variable domain, completed using reference TRBV30 and TRBJ1-1, is SQTIHQWPATLVQPVGSPLSLECTVEGTSNPNLYWYRQAAGRGLQLLFYSVGIGQISSEVPQNLSASRPQDRQFILSSKKLLLSDSGFYLCAWTPGMNTEAFFGQGTRLTVV.

This clonotype was counted many times. V usage is TRBV7-2 and J usage is TRBJ1-2; no clear D gene. The CDR3 covers 12 residues. V lost 5 bases and J 3 bases, leaving 7 bases between the germline ends. The germline V gene encodes CDR1 SGHTA and CDR2 FQGNSA. CDR3 in amino acids: CASSQRYYGYTF. CDR3 bases: TGTGCCAGCAGCCAGCGCTACTATGGCTACACCTTC.